A selection of T cell receptor delta chains follows, all from one sample in a study of Vδ1+ human thymocytes. TCRdb re-called the multiplex PCR reads through CATT. The sample lists under 80,000 delta-chain clones, roughly a third occurring once. Sequenced sample: Vdelta1+ gamma-delta thymocytes from the thymus. These receptors originate from a boy in the first two years of life who had congenital heart surgery. Both conserved end residues are part of each CDR3. The D gene is left open where the match is weak. Clone size appears in some rows only: once, few, many, or a class for an expanded clone.

clone_size,v_call,d_call,j_call,cdr3_nt,cdr3_aa
NA,TRDV1,NA,TRDJ1,TGTGCTCTTGGGGAAGTCAACTTCCTCGGCCTACTGGGTCCACTTCCCCCCTTTTACACCGATAAACTCATCTTT,CALGEVNFLGLLGPLPPFYTDKLIF
once,TRDV1,TRDD3,TRDJ1,TGTGCTCTTGGGGAACAGAGGGGTTCCTGGGGGACCACGGGTGCGAACAGCGATAAACTCATCTTT,CALGEQRGSWGTTGANSDKLIF
NA,TRDV1,TRDD3,TRDJ1,TGTGCTCTTGGGTTCAACCTACTGGGGGATAAAGGAGCTGATAAACTCATCTTT,CALGFNLLGDKGADKLIF
few,TRDV1,TRDD3,TRDJ1,TGTGCTCTTGGGGAACGATTTTACGGGGGGATAGTGCCATACACCGATAAACTCATCTTT,CALGERFYGGIVPYTDKLIF
NA,TRDV2,NA,TRDJ1,TGTGCCTGTGAGCCAAGAGGACCCGATAAACTCATCTTT,CACEPRGPDKLIF
NA,TRDV1,TRDD3,TRDJ1,TGTGCTCTTGGGGAACTTTTTCGAGGGGATACGCGGTACACCGATAAACTCATCTTT,CALGELFRGDTRYTDKLIF
NA,TRDV1,NA,TRDJ1,TGTGCTCTTGGGGAAAATGGGCCTCTCTACCGGGGGACCCAGATGTACACCGATAAACTCATCTTT,CALGENGPLYRGTQMYTDKLIF
once,TRDV1,TRDD3,TRDJ1,TGTGCTCTTGGGGAGGTGACTTCCTTTCCGTACTGGGGGTCCTACACCGATAAACTCATCTTT,CALGEVTSFPYWGSYTDKLIF
NA,TRDV1,TRDD3,TRDJ1,TGTGCTCTTGGGGAACTCTCGTGGCTAGAACTGGGGGATAGGAGGTACACCGATAAACTCATCTTT,CALGELSWLELGDRRYTDKLIF
few,TRDV1,TRDD3,TRDJ1,TGTGCTCTTGGACACCTCTACGGGGGGATATTTACAAAACTCATCTTT,CALGHLYGGIFTKLIF
NA,TRDV1,NA,TRDJ1,TGTGCTCTTGGGGAAGTATTGGTGCCTCGAGCTGTTCGGGATTCTGAGCAATACACCGATAAACTCATCTTT,CALGEVLVPRAVRDSEQYTDKLIF
few,TRDV1,NA,TRDJ1,TGTGCTCTTGGGGAACCGCTTTCCTATAGGACTGCGAGGATGGACCTCATCTTT,CALGEPLSYRTARMDLIF
NA,TRDV1,NA,TRDJ1,TGTGCTCTTGGGGATCCTCATCCCCTCTTCCTACGGCGTACTGGGGAAAGTTGGGCCGATAAACTCATCTTT,CALGDPHPLFLRRTGESWADKLIF
NA,TRDV1,TRDD3,TRDJ1,TGTGCTCTTGGGGAACAAAGAGTATCCTGCCCCTCGTACTGGGGGATACGGGGACTCGATAAACTCATCTTT,CALGEQRVSCPSYWGIRGLDKLIF
few,TRDV1,TRDD3,TRDJ1,TGTGCTCTTGGGGAACTTGGACCCCTCTGGGGATACGCGGCCGATAAACTCATCTTT,CALGELGPLWGYAADKLIF
NA,TRDV1,TRDD3,TRDJ1,TGTGCTCTTGGGGAATACGTCGACGCCCTGGGGGATTCGAGTAAACTCATCTTT,CALGEYVDALGDSSKLIF
NA,TRDV1,TRDD3,TRDJ1,TGTGCTCTTGGCCCCCCACGACCCGGGACGATGGGGGATACGGGATTTACGAGGGCCGATAAACTCATCTTT,CALGPPRPGTMGDTGFTRADKLIF
NA,TRDV1,NA,TRDJ1,TGTGCTCTTGGCATATACCTATATGTCCCAACTACCCGGGCGAAGTACACCGATAAACTCATCTTT,CALGIYLYVPTTRAKYTDKLIF
few,TRDV1,NA,TRDJ1,TGTGCTCTTGGGGACACGCCCTTGCTACGCAGGTTCCCCGATAAACTCATCTTT,CALGDTPLLRRFPDKLIF
few,TRDV1,TRDD3,TRDJ1,TGTGCTCTTGGGGGGGAGTCCTACGTCAGAATGGCACTGGGGGATCGAGCGTACACCGATAAACTCATCTTT,CALGGESYVRMALGDRAYTDKLIF
NA,TRDV1,NA,TRDJ1,TGTGCTCTTGGGGAAGGTATACGCCACACCGATAAACTCATCTTT,CALGEGIRHTDKLIF
NA,TRDV1,TRDD2,TRDJ1,TGTGCTCTTGGGATCCTTCCTACCTTCGGGGGATTGCCGTCCGATAAACTCATCTTT,CALGILPTFGGLPSDKLIF
NA,TRDV1,TRDD2,TRDJ1,TGTGCTCTTGGGGGGCCTTGTCCCCCTTCCTACCCAATTATCTACACCGATAAACTCATCTTT,CALGGPCPPSYPIIYTDKLIF
NA,TRDV1,NA,TRDJ1,TGTGCTCTTGGGGCACTGGATGGCAACGATAAACTCATCTTT,CALGALDGNDKLIF
NA,TRDV1,TRDD3,TRDJ1,TGTGCTCTTGGGGGATATCTACTCCTGCGGTGGGGGATAAGGGAGTACACCGATAAACTCATCTTT,CALGGYLLLRWGIREYTDKLIF
NA,TRDV1,TRDD3,TRDJ1,TGTGCTCTTGGGGAAGAACGCCTCTTGTCAACTGGGGGATACACCGATAAACTCATCTTT,CALGEERLLSTGGYTDKLIF
NA,TRDV1,NA,TRDJ1,TGTGCTCTTGGGGGCCGGCTGGTTAACACCGATAAACTCATCTTT,CALGGRLVNTDKLIF
NA,TRDV1,NA,TRDJ1,TGTGCTCTTGGGGAACTTCCAACCCCTAAGGGCACCGATAAACTCATCTTT,CALGELPTPKGTDKLIF
NA,TRDV1,TRDD3,TRDJ1,TGTGCTCTTGGGGGTCTTCACTCTGGGGGATGCACCGATAAACTCATCTTT,CALGGLHSGGCTDKLIF
NA,TRDV2,TRDD3,TRDJ1,TGTGCCTGTGACCCTGGGGGATACTGCACCGATAAACTCATCTTT,CACDPGGYCTDKLIF
few,TRDV1,NA,TRDJ1,TGTGCTCTTGGGGAGCTTCCTCTGGTGACTAAACTCATCTTT,CALGELPLVTKLIF
NA,TRDV1,NA,TRDJ1,TGTGCTCTTGGGGGTCCATTTTCCCCCTACACCGATAAACTCATCTTT,CALGGPFSPYTDKLIF
few,TRDV1,NA,TRDJ1,TGTGCTCTTGGGATTGCCTGCGCCATCCAACACACCGATAAACTCATCTTT,CALGIACAIQHTDKLIF
NA,TRDV1,TRDD3,TRDJ1,TGTGCTCTTGGGGGCCCGGGGGGCCCTTTCTACACTGGGGGACGTTACACCGATAAACTCATCTTT,CALGGPGGPFYTGGRYTDKLIF
few,TRDV1,TRDD2,TRDJ1,TGTGCTCTTGGGAAGTTCCTACATGGGGTTGGCGTCGAACTCATCTTT,CALGKFLHGVGVELIF